This TCR beta chain was sequenced for a study of control samples from healthy donors and cancer patients. The length of the CDR3 is 11 residues. Trimming pared 4 bases from V and 4 bases from J, leaving 5 bases between. The germline CDR1 and CDR2 sequences are SGHTA and FQGNSA. Only in-frame clones appear in the TCRdb table, and some are missing; sequencing was by immunoSEQ multiplex PCR. The sample includes roughly 74,000 clones, around 94% seen only once; the top ten take 4.8%. This TCR was recovered from a woman under 30 in good health. The specimen was blood. This chain links TRBV7-2 with TRBJ2-7; D gene unclear. CDR3 coding DNA: TGTGCCAGCAGCTCACAGTACGAGCAGTACTTC. Protein product: CASSSQYEQYF.